This TCR beta chain was found in a study of T cell responses to AZD1222 COVID-19 vaccine. Clones were sequenced by immunoSEQ multiplex PCR, and TCRdb holds only the in-frame ones, with some missing. This sample has more than 60,000 clones; roughly 80% occur once, and the top ten carry 1.3%. The CDR3 has 15 amino acids. From germline, CDR1 is SSHAT and CDR2 FNYEAQ (reference sequence). This sequence joins TRBV7-7 and TRBJ2-1; 14 nucleotides agree with TRBD2. The receptor was isolated from an adult who received the AZD1222 COVID-19 vaccine. The specimen comprised peripheral blood, sampled 28 days after the second AZD1222 dose. As DNA, the CDR3 is TGTGCTAGCTACGGGACTAGCGGGAGCAAAGATGAGCAGTTCTTC. It encodes CASYGTSGSKDEQFF.